A selection of T cell receptor beta chains follows, all from one sample in a study of cytomegalovirus exposure and HLA in healthy donors. The repertoire was sequenced with immunoSEQ multiplex PCR; TCRdb's copy has only in-frame clones and lacks some. There are about 89,000 clones in the sample; around 72% occur only once, and 1.8% lies in the top ten. Sequenced input: PBMCs. The receptors come from a male donor in good health and CMV-seronegative. CDR3s include the opening cysteine and the closing phenylalanine or tryptophan. D genes are given only for firm matches. Clone size appears in some rows only: once, few, many, or a class for an expanded clone.

clone size,J gene,V gene,CDR3 length,D gene,CDR3 DNA,CDR3 protein
-,TRBJ2-1,TRBV5-6,14,TRBD1,TGTGCCAGACTCGGGACAGGGGAATACAATGAGCAGTTCTTC,CARLGTGEYNEQFF
-,TRBJ2-3,TRBV9,16,TRBD2,TGTGCCAGCAGCGTAGGTCTAGCGGGTGGGACAGATACGCAGTATTTT,CASSVGLAGGTDTQYF
few,TRBJ1-1,TRBV30,13,-,TGTGCCTGCTGGGATCTGGGGGGCACTGAAGCTTTCTTT,CACWDLGGTEAFF
-,TRBJ2-7,TRBV6-5,13,TRBD2,TGTGCCAGCACCTCTAGCGGGAGTGGGGAGCAGTACTTC,CASTSSGSGEQYF
-,TRBJ2-7,TRBV4-1,13,-,TGCGCCAGCAGCCAAGATCCCTTGTACGAGCAGTACTTC,CASSQDPLYEQYF
few,TRBJ2-7,TRBV4-1,18,-,TGCGCCAGCAGCCAAGACAATACACGACTGCTAAGGGGCTACGAGCAGTACTTC,CASSQDNTRLLRGYEQYF
-,TRBJ2-3,TRBV5-1,16,-,TGCGCCAGCAGCTTGGATGCTAGCGCTCCCACAGATACGCAGTATTTT,CASSLDASAPTDTQYF
-,TRBJ1-4,TRBV6-1,12,-,TGTGCCAGCAGTGAAAGTGCAGTATCACTGTTTTTT,CASSESAVSLFF
-,TRBJ2-2,TRBV27,14,-,TGTGCCAGCAGTTTTGCGGGAAGGGTCGGGGAGCTGTTTTTT,CASSFAGRVGELFF
-,TRBJ1-1,TRBV28,15,TRBD1,TGTGCCAGCAGTCCGACAGGGATAGTTGACACTGAAGCTTTCTTT,CASSPTGIVDTEAFF